In its sample, the clone carrying this T cell receptor beta chain was seen once. Antigen specificity is unknown. This record belongs to a study of CD8+ T cells in alopecia areata. cDNA serving as the sequencing template came from extracted, reverse transcribed RNA. Clones were read by immunoSEQ multiplex PCR, and TCRdb kept only the in-frame ones, dropping some. Found here are 150,000 to 200,000 clones, 55% of them singletons; the top ten hold approximately 4.8%. Cell sorting on a FACSAria was used to separate CD4+ and CD8+ T cells from the PBMCs. Overall study findings and caveats: Tissue-resident alphabeta T cells belonging to normal skin likewise get sequenced within scalp specimens. The study found higher clonality in lesional than normal scalp, especially in alopecia totalis/universalis. With patients, TCR sharing proved less clear than in mice, a difference possibly related to HLA.

Germline CDR1 is MGHRA and CDR2 is YSYEKL. J lost 7 bases, V lost 1 base, and 3 bases had no gene match. This CDR3 is 14 amino acids long. The J gene is TRBJ1-5, the V gene TRBV4-1; 8 positions match TRBD1. The TCR was taken from a human donor in good health. Sequencing was carried out using CD4+ T cells sorted from blood. This chain's CDR3 is CASSQGQGPQPQHF. The CDR3 DNA is TGCGCCAGCAGCCAAGGACAGGGGCCCCAGCCCCAGCATTTT.